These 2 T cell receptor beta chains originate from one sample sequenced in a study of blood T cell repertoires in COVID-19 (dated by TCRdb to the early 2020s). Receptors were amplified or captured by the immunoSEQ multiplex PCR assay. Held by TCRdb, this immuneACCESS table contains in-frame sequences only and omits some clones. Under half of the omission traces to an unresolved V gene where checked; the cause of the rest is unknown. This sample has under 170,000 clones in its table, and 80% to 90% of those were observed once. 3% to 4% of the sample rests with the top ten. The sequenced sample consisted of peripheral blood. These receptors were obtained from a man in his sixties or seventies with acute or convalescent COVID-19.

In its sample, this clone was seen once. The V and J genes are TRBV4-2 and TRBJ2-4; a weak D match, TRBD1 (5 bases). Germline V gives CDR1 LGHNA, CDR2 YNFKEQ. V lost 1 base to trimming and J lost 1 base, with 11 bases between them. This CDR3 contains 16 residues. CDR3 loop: CASSQVGAGAKNIQYF. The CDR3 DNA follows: TGTGCCAGCAGCCAAGTAGGGGCCGGGGCCAAAAACATTCAGTACTTC.

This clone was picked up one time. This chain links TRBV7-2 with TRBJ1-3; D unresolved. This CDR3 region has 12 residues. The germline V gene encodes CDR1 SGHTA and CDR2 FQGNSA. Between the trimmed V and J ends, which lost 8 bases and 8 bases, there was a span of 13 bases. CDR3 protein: CASASFGDTIYF. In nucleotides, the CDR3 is TGTGCCAGCGCCTCTTTCGGAGACACCATATATTTT.